This passage covers 15 T cell receptor beta chains from one sample sequenced in a study of neurological immune-mediated disorders. Documented time point: longitudinal time-point 2. TCRdb reprocessed the 5' RACE reads with MiXCR, giving one entry per CDR3 protein. The profile shows about 80,000 distinct CDR3 sequences, 4.5% to 7.5% of them singletons. Input material: PBMCs. These receptors were taken from a woman in her fifties or sixties with multiple sclerosis.

This clonotype was picked up many times. The genes are TRBV29-1 and TRBJ1-1; D not certain. Looked up from germline, CDR1 is SQVTM and CDR2 is ANQGSEA. There are 12 residues in the CDR3. V shed 3 bases and J shed 6 bases, with 11 bases lying between them. CDR3 DNA sequence: TGCAGCGTTGAGCAGGTCCGGGCTGAAGCTTTCTTT. This codes for CSVEQVRAEAFF.

The sample holds many counts of this clonotype. V gene TRBV11-3 combines with J gene TRBJ2-3; 7 bases fit TRBD1. V lost 5 bases to trimming and J lost 1 base; unmatched junction nucleotides: 6. The CDR3 extends over 15 amino acids. CDR1 and CDR2 from the germline V gene are SGHNT and YENEEA. CDR3 in DNA: TGTGCCAGCAGCCGACGACAGGGACGCACAGATACGCAGTATTTT. Its translation: CASSRRQGRTDTQYF.

In its sample, this clonotype was seen many times. The V gene is TRBV5-1, the J gene TRBJ1-1; 11 bases are a match to TRBD1. Looked up from germline, CDR1 is SGHRS and CDR2 is YFSETQ. This CDR3 comprises 17 residues. V lost 4 bases and J lost 1; bases outside the gene matches: 9. Here the CDR3 DNA reads TGCGCCAGCAGCGCCCCGATCGGGACAGGGGGGAACACTGAAGCTTTCTTT. Translation gives CASSAPIGTGGNTEAFF.

This clonotype was found a few times. The CDR3: CASQTGVGLQETQYF. The CDR3 nucleotides are TGTGCCAGCCAGACCGGAGTGGGACTCCAAGAGACCCAGTACTTC. The chain combines TRBV18 with TRBJ2-5, with D tentatively TRBD2 (6 bases). CDR3 length: 15 amino acids. The germline V and J ends were trimmed by 8 bases and 1 base, with 17 bases remaining between them. Germline values: CDR1 KGHSH, CDR2 LQKENI. Looking up the rest from reference TRBV18 and TRBJ2-5 gives the full variable domain: NAGVMQNPRHLVRRRGQEARLRCSPMKGHSHVYWYRQLPEEGLKFMVYLQKENIIDESGMPKERFSAEFPKEGPSILRIQQVVRGDSAAYFCASQTGVGLQETQYFGPGTRLLVL.

For this clonotype: This may be a read error, as it is one base from a much larger clone. The chain recombines TRBV20-1 with TRBJ2-7; the D call may be TRBD1 or TRBD2 (6 bases each). Trimming removed 7 bases from V and 4 bases from J, with 11 bases in between. The CDR3 is 11 amino acids. Germline CDR1 and CDR2: DFQATT and SNEGSKA (reference sequence). The CDR3 is CSVRGEYEQYF. The CDR3 region has the DNA TGCAGTGTTAGGGGGGAATACGAGCAGTACTTC.

This clonotype was observed at least ten times. The chain has TRBV12-3 or TRBV12-4 and TRBJ1-2; D gene ambiguous. The length of the CDR3 is 15 residues. V shed 5 bases and J shed 0 bases, with 13 bases lying between them. The CDR3 DNA is TGTGCCAGCAGTCCCCGACTAGAAGCTAACTATGGCTACACCTTC. Translation: CASSPRLEANYGYTF.

This clonotype was recorded at least ten times. CDR3: CAISARGNSTTDTQYF. The CDR3 nucleotides read TGTGCCATCAGTGCCCGGGGGAACTCAACAACAGATACGCAGTATTTT. The chain is built from TRBV10-3 and TRBJ2-3; D possibly corresponds to TRBD2 (6 bases). Germline V lookup: CDR1 ENHRY, CDR2 SYGVKD. The CDR3 totals 16 residues. Trimming removed 4 bases from V and 3 bases from J, with 17 bases in between.

This clonotype was counted many times. This chain uses TRBV7-9 with TRBJ2-3; 7 bases line up with TRBD2. Germline lookup yields CDR1 SEHNR and CDR2 FQNEAQ (reference sequence). This CDR3 contains 16 residues. J gave up 2 bases and V 3 bases, and 8 bases lay outside the gene matches. CDR3 sequence reads: CASSLALAGDTDTQYF. Here the CDR3 DNA reads TGTGCCAGCAGCTTGGCGCTTGCGGGGGACACAGATACGCAGTATTTT.

The sample holds many counts of this clonotype. The chain has TRBV20-1 and TRBJ2-7; 8 bases map to TRBD1. The CDR3 runs to 13 residues. CDR1 is DFQATT and CDR2 is SNEGSKA in the germline V gene (reference sequence). With V trimmed by 1 base and J by 3 bases, 2 bases remained unmatched. CDR3 nucleotide sequence: TGCAGTGCTAGAGTGGACAGGGACTACGAGCAGTACTTC. Its translation is CSARVDRDYEQYF.

The table lists this clonotype with many counts. This rearrangement joins TRBV20-1 to TRBJ1-2, with 7 bases lining up with TRBD1. Germline V lookup: CDR1 DFQATT, CDR2 SNEGSKA (reference sequence). V lost 2 bases and J lost 8; bases outside the gene matches: 8. CDR3 size: 13 residues. The CDR3 protein is CSARHDREEGYTF. The CDR3 bases are TGCAGTGCTAGACACGACAGGGAGGAAGGCTACACCTTC.

This clonotype has a count of ten or more. The chain carries TRBV5-1 and TRBJ2-5, with unresolved D. Deletions cut 0 bases from V and 4 bases from J, with 10 bases between. Germline CDR1 SGHRS, CDR2 YFSETQ. This CDR3 is built from 14 residues. DNA of the CDR3: TGCGCCAGCAGCTTGGGGACCAACCGAGAGACCCAGTACTTC. It translates to CASSLGTNRETQYF. Full variable domain (missing parts from reference TRBV5-1 and TRBJ2-5): KAGVTQTPRYLIKTRGQQVTLSCSPISGHRSVSWYQQTPGQGLQFLFEYFSETQRNKGNFPGRFSGRQFSNSRSEMNVSTLELGDSALYLCASSLGTNRETQYFGPGTRLLVL.

There are many counts of this clonotype. The J gene is TRBJ2-1, the V gene TRBV20-1, with 8 bases lining up with TRBD2. The CDR3 loop spans 15 amino acids. J gave up 9 bases and V 0 bases, and 10 bases lay outside the gene matches. Germline V lookup: CDR1 DFQATT, CDR2 SNEGSKA (reference sequence). The CDR3 reads CSARDQEAGAGEQFF. CDR3 DNA sequence: TGCAGTGCTAGAGATCAGGAAGCGGGGGCGGGTGAGCAGTTCTTC.

The table lists this clonotype with many counts. This chain connects TRBV5-5 to TRBJ1-2; D gene ambiguous. The germline CDR1 and CDR2 sequences are SGHKS and YYEKEE (reference sequence). The V end was cut by 4 bases, the J end by 2 bases, with 12 bases between. The CDR3 has 14 residues. CDR3 bases: TGTGCCAGCAGCATGGGATCTCTCAACTATGGCTACACCTTC. It codes for CASSMGSLNYGYTF. Together with reference TRBV5-5 and TRBJ1-2, the CDR3 gives the full variable domain: DAGVTQSPTHLIKTRGQQVTLRCSPISGHKSVSWYQQVLGQGPQFIFQYYEKEERGRGNFPDRFSARQFPNYSSELNVNALLLGDSALYLCASSMGSLNYGYTFGSGTRLTVV.

This clonotype was recorded at least ten times. The chain couples TRBV28 to TRBJ1-3; D might be TRBD1 (5 bases). Germline values: CDR1 MDHEN, CDR2 SYDVKM. The CDR3 has 16 residues. The V end was cut by 6 bases, the J end by 0 bases, with 15 bases between. The DNA for the CDR3 is TGTGCCAGCAGCCTCGGGGCCGGGCCCTCTGGAAACACCATATATTTT. It codes for CASSLGAGPSGNTIYF.

In its sample, this clonotype was seen many times. The V and J genes are TRBV15 and TRBJ2-3, with no clear D. Germline CDR1 and CDR2: LNHNV and YYDKDF (reference sequence). This CDR3 spans 15 amino acids. V lost 0 bases, J lost 2 bases, and 9 bases lay in between. CDR3 sequence reads: CATSRDKYSTDTQYF. The CDR3 DNA reads as TGTGCCACCAGCAGAGATAAGTATTCCACAGATACGCAGTATTTT.